This TCR beta chain was obtained from a study of shared clonotypes between healthy human individuals. Points on this clone: The antigen is not known.

The CDR3 loop spans 18 amino acids. Between the trimmed V and J ends, which lost 1 base and 1 base, there was a span of 14 bases. From germline, CDR1 is KGHSH and CDR2 LQKENI. Only in-frame clones appear in the TCRdb table, and some are missing; sequencing was by immunoSEQ multiplex PCR. The sample has over a million clones; about 98.5% are singletons. Splitting of CD4+ cells produced CD45RA+ naive and CD45RA-negative memory subsets. Whole-study findings and limits: Larger estimated richness was generally recorded for naive subsets relative to memory subsets. Genetic and exposure-history diversity was limited by the few donors. Rarefaction demonstrated incomplete sorted-subset sequencing despite large depth.

Sample: naive CD4+ T cells sorted from blood. Stated subset: CD45RA+ positively selected. The chain has TRBV18 and TRBJ2-6; D is tentatively TRBD1 or TRBD2 (6 bases each). This TCR was recovered from a man in his thirties or forties in good health. CDR3 nucleotide sequence: TGTGCCAGCTCACCACTCCCCGGGGGCGGTTCTGGGGCCAACGTCCTGACTTTC. It codes for CASSPLPGGGSGANVLTF.